One and the same sample provided the 27 T cell receptor beta chains below, sequenced in a study of T cell changes during pregnancy in multiple sclerosis. Clones were sequenced by immunoSEQ multiplex PCR, and TCRdb holds only the in-frame ones, with some missing. Of around 40,000 clones listed, about nine tenths are singletons. This specimen consisted of CD4+ T cells from peripheral blood mononuclear cells, obtained in the first trimester of pregnancy. These receptors were collected from a female donor in good health, enrolled as a control in a pregnancy study.

V is TRBV19 and J is TRBJ1-1; 9 bases line up with TRBD1. This CDR3 has 13 amino acids. With 8 bases clipped from V and 3 bases from J, the junction kept 4 bases outside the gene matches. Germline lookup yields CDR1 LNHDA and CDR2 SQIVND (reference sequence). DNA of the CDR3: TGTGCCAGTGAGGGACAGGGTTACACTGAAGCTTTCTTT. Its translation: CASEGQGYTEAFF.

The rearrangement uses TRBV5-1 and TRBJ2-3, with 15 bases identical to TRBD2. The CDR3 extends over 18 amino acids. V shed 2 bases and J 1 base; nucleotides not matched to a gene: 5. Germline V gives CDR1 SGHRS, CDR2 YFSETQ. As DNA, the CDR3 is TGCGCCAGCAGCTTCGGGACTAGCGGGGGGTCCGGCACAGATACGCAGTATTTT. It yields the protein CASSFGTSGGSGTDTQYF.

The V call is TRBV7-2, the J call TRBJ1-2, with D hard to call. CDR1 SGHTA and CDR2 FQGNSA come from the germline V gene. The CDR3 length is 13 residues. The V and J ends lost 1 base and 2 bases respectively, with 5 bases between them. CDR3 coding DNA: TGTGCCAGCAGCTTAGGTAGAAACTATGGCTACACCTTC. It codes for CASSLGRNYGYTF.

The CDR3 coding sequence is TGTGCCAGCAGCGCCCGGGGGGGGACAGGGGCCCTAGGTTTCTACGAGCAGTACTTC. It is translated as CASSARGGTGALGFYEQYF. The rearrangement links TRBV11-2 to TRBJ2-7; 10 nucleotides agree with TRBD1. The CDR3 is 19 residues long. V lost 5 bases and J lost 3; bases outside the gene matches: 19. Per germline, CDR1 SGHAT and CDR2 FQNNGV.

V gene TRBV2 combines with J gene TRBJ2-7; D may be TRBD1 (6 bases). CDR1 and CDR2 (germline): SNHLY, FYNNEI. This CDR3 region has 17 residues. V lost 6 bases, J lost 1 base, and 22 bases lay in between. The CDR3 loop reads CASSTFELGAGSYEQYF. The CDR3 DNA is TGTGCCAGCAGCACCTTCGAGTTGGGGGCTGGTTCCTACGAGCAGTACTTC.

The V gene is TRBV7-9, the J gene TRBJ1-4; D perhaps matches TRBD1 (5 bases). V lost 8 bases and J lost 12, with 22 bases in between. CDR3 length: 14 residues. Germline loops: CDR1 SEHNR, CDR2 FQNEAQ (reference sequence). CDR3 sequence (DNA): TGTGCCAGCTCCGGACAAGTGACTACGGGAGAACTGTTTTTT. The encoded protein is CASSGQVTTGELFF.

The chain has TRBV11-2 and TRBJ1-2; D is uncertain. Germline-derived CDR1 and CDR2 are SGHAT and FQNNGV. The CDR3 is 13 amino acids. Trimming took 0 bases from V and 8 from J, leaving 10 bases between them. The CDR3 here is CASSLDRTRGYTF. In DNA form, the CDR3 reads TGTGCCAGCAGCTTAGATCGAACTAGAGGCTACACCTTC.

The chain joins TRBV10-3 to TRBJ1-1; no definite D call. Trimming removed 0 bases at V and 1 base at J, with 6 bases between. Germline lookup yields CDR1 ENHRY and CDR2 SYGVKD. The CDR3 consists of 14 residues. CDR3 in amino acids: CAISESPGNTEAFF. DNA for the CDR3: TGTGCCATCAGTGAGTCTCCCGGGAACACTGAAGCTTTCTTT.

The table lists this clone with a count of one. The chain is built from TRBV28 and TRBJ1-5; no definite D call. V lost 4 bases and J lost 2, with 3 bases in between. This CDR3 has 12 residues. The germline gives CDR1 MDHEN, CDR2 SYDVKM. The CDR3 loop reads CASSSGNQPQHF. CDR3 bases: TGTGCCAGCAGTTCGGGCAATCAGCCCCAGCATTTT.

The CDR3 sequence is CASSSYRDYTGELFF. CDR3 nucleotides: TGTGCCAGTAGTTCTTACCGGGACTACACCGGGGAGCTGTTTTTT. The chain carries TRBV19 and TRBJ2-2; perhaps TRBD2 as D (6 bases). Germline lookup yields CDR1 LNHDA and CDR2 SQIVND (reference sequence). Trimming pared 5 bases from V and 3 bases from J, leaving 13 bases between. This CDR3 spans 15 amino acids.

V is TRBV6-1 and J is TRBJ1-2; D gene uncertain. Germline CDR1 and CDR2: MNHNS and SASEGT. V lost 3 bases and J 1 base, leaving 9 bases between the germline ends. This CDR3 comprises 14 residues. CDR3: CASSEGPFNYGYTF. Written as DNA, the CDR3 is TGTGCCAGCAGTGAGGGCCCCTTTAACTATGGCTACACCTTC.

This chain uses TRBV5-1 with TRBJ1-5, with 8 nucleotides matching TRBD1. The CDR3 length is 13 residues. The ends lost 4 bases at V and 7 bases at J; junction bases unmatched: 4. Looked up from germline, CDR1 is SGHRS and CDR2 is YFSETQ. The CDR3 reads CASSLQGGQPQHF. The CDR3 DNA is TGCGCCAGCAGCCTACAGGGGGGACAGCCCCAGCATTTT.

The V and J genes are TRBV4-3 and TRBJ1-5; D remains unclear. The CDR3 is 12 amino acids. Germline V lookup: CDR1 LGHNA, CDR2 YSLEER. The V end was cut by 0 bases, the J end by 6 bases, with 3 bases between. CDR3 sequence reads: CASSQDRQPQHF. The CDR3 coding sequence is TGCGCCAGCAGCCAAGATCGTCAGCCCCAGCATTTT.

V and J are TRBV6-1 and TRBJ1-1; no clear D. The CDR3 is made up of 13 amino acids. Trimming removed 1 base at V and 1 base at J, with 4 bases between. CDR1 is MNHNS and CDR2 is SASEGT in the germline V gene. In nucleotides, the CDR3 is TGTGCCAGCAGTGAAGGTCGGAACACTGAAGCTTTCTTT. This sequence encodes CASSEGRNTEAFF.

V gene TRBV28 combines with J gene TRBJ2-7; TRBD1 matches 11 bases. Germline V CDR1 and CDR2: MDHEN, SYDVKM. The CDR3 is 15 amino acids. Trimming removed 2 bases from V and 4 bases from J; junction bases left unmatched: 4. CDR3 residues: CASSLGGTGGYEQYF. In nucleotides, the CDR3 is TGTGCCAGCAGTTTAGGTGGGACAGGGGGGTACGAGCAGTACTTC.

The chain couples TRBV7-3 to TRBJ2-7; 12 bases fit TRBD2. In germline, CDR1 is SGHTA, CDR2 FQGTGA. V shed 6 bases and J 4 bases; nucleotides not matched to a gene: 10. The CDR3 loop spans 16 amino acids. The CDR3 sequence: CASSASGGALSYEQYF. The CDR3 nucleotides are TGTGCCAGCAGTGCTAGCGGGGGGGCACTTTCATACGAGCAGTACTTC.

The rearrangement uses TRBV5-6 and TRBJ2-3, with 11 bases identical to TRBD2. V shed 2 bases and J 1 base; nucleotides not matched to a gene: 6. The germline V gene has CDR1 SGHDT and CDR2 YYEEEE. The CDR3 extends over 17 amino acids. CDR3 residues: CASSLLNSGGGTDTQYF. The CDR3 bases are TGTGCCAGCAGCTTACTGAATAGCGGGGGGGGCACAGATACGCAGTATTTT.

V and J are TRBV6-1 and TRBJ1-5; weak D call: TRBD1 (5 bases). Germline-derived CDR1 and CDR2 are MNHNS and SASEGT. Trimming took off 9 bases at V and 4 bases at J, with 16 bases between the two ends. CDR3 length: 14 residues. The CDR3: CASRSQGPNQPQHF. CDR3 sequence (DNA): TGTGCCAGTAGGAGTCAGGGCCCAAATCAGCCCCAGCATTTT.

The chain links TRBV9 to TRBJ1-2; D unclear. Germline CDR1 SGDLS, CDR2 YYNGEE. This CDR3 has 15 amino acids. Trimming removed 0 bases from V and 0 bases from J, with 9 bases in between. The CDR3 DNA reads as TGTGCCAGCAGCGTAGATCACAGAGCTAACTATGGCTACACCTTC. Translation: CASSVDHRANYGYTF.

The chain uses TRBV10-3 and TRBJ2-2; 9 bases match TRBD1. J was trimmed by 7 bases and V by 4 bases; bases with no gene match: 10. Looked up from germline, CDR1 is ENHRY and CDR2 is SYGVKD. The CDR3 is made up of 16 amino acids. CDR3 sequence: CAISGTTGGGGGELFF. DNA of the CDR3: TGTGCCATCAGTGGCACGACAGGGGGTGGCGGCGGGGAGCTGTTTTTT.

V gene TRBV10-3 combines with J gene TRBJ1-2; D possibly corresponds to TRBD1 (6 bases). The CDR3 runs to 13 residues. Trimming cost V 7 bases and J 2 bases, with 11 bases left between them. Germline loops: CDR1 ENHRY, CDR2 SYGVKD. The CDR3 reads CAITPTGNYGYTF. The DNA of the CDR3 is TGTGCCATCACCCCTACAGGGAACTATGGCTACACCTTC.

This chain uses TRBV6-1 with TRBJ2-7, with 8 bases aligning to TRBD1. With V trimmed by 2 bases and J by 7 bases, 7 bases remained unmatched. This CDR3 contains 14 residues. Per the germline V gene, CDR1 is MNHNS and CDR2 is SASEGT. The CDR3 sequence: CASSEMDRVGEQYF. CDR3 nucleotide sequence: TGTGCCAGCAGTGAAATGGACAGGGTGGGGGAGCAGTACTTC.

The chain carries TRBV11-2 and TRBJ1-1, with 7 bases matching TRBD1. With V trimmed by 5 bases and J by 14 bases, 5 bases remained unmatched. CDR1 is SGHAT, CDR2 FQNNGV, per germline. The CDR3 runs 10 residues. CDR3 sequence: CASSDRVLFF. Here the CDR3 DNA reads TGTGCCAGCAGCGACAGGGTCTTATTCTTT.

This clone was detected once. The chain couples TRBV7-2 to TRBJ2-1; 12 nucleotides agree with TRBD2. With V trimmed by 6 bases and J by 4 bases, 7 bases remained unmatched. CDR3 length: 16 residues. Germline V gene sequence: CDR1 SGHTA, CDR2 FQGNSA. The CDR3 nucleotides are TGTGCCAGCAGGGCTAGCGGGGGGGTTGGATACAATGAGCAGTTCTTC. This sequence encodes CASRASGGVGYNEQFF. Based on the CDR3 plus reference TRBV7-2 and TRBJ2-1, the full variable domain is GAGVSQSPSNKVTEKGKDVELRCDPISGHTALYWYRQSLGQGLEFLIYFQGNSAPDKSGLPSDRFSAERTGGSVSTLTIQRTQQEDSAVYLCASRASGGVGYNEQFFGPGTRLTVL.

The V and J genes are TRBV6-1 and TRBJ1-1, with 8 bases fitting TRBD1. The CDR3 runs 15 residues. The ends lost 4 bases at V and 3 bases at J; junction bases unmatched: 7. The germline V gene encodes CDR1 MNHNS and CDR2 SASEGT. CDR3 amino acids: CASSVKTGVYTEAFF. As DNA, the CDR3 is TGTGCCAGCAGTGTTAAGACAGGGGTGTACACTGAAGCTTTCTTT.

As concerns this clone: Other DNA sequences in this sample translate to the same CDR3. The chain joins TRBV18 to TRBJ1-5; TRBD1 might be the D (5 bases). CDR3 size: 14 residues. CDR1 and CDR2 (germline): KGHSH, LQKENI. The germline V and J ends were trimmed by 1 base and 1 base, with 5 bases remaining between them. Here the CDR3 DNA reads TGTGCCAGCTCACCACAGGGGAGCAATCAGCCCCAGCATTTT. The encoded protein is CASSPQGSNQPQHF.

The rearrangement joins TRBV5-5 to TRBJ1-6; TRBD1 might be the D (5 bases). Looked up from germline, CDR1 is SGHKS and CDR2 is YYEKEE (reference sequence). The CDR3 runs 16 residues. The V gene lost 2 bases and the J gene lost 2 bases, with 11 bases spanning the gap. Here the CDR3 reads CASSFRREAYNSPLHF. The CDR3 nucleotides are TGTGCCAGCAGCTTCCGCAGGGAGGCCTATAATTCACCCCTCCACTTT.